This T cell receptor beta chain was sequenced during a study of cytotoxic CD8 clonotypes in ibrutinib-treated CLL. This clone has only one observation. The antigen remains unidentified. Assay used: immunoSEQ multiplex PCR; TCRdb lists only in-frame clones, some missing. The sample contains some 92,000 clones, around 77% of which appear only once. Germline V CDR1 and CDR2: SNHLY, FYNNEI. The length of the CDR3 is 15 residues. V was clipped by 5 bases and J by 0 bases; unmatched bases: 4. Overall study findings and caveats: Sustained-remission and progressing patients' sampling times differed.

The sequencing here drew on PBMCs, taken after 24 months of ibrutinib treatment. This chain links TRBV2 with TRBJ2-3; 8 bases are shared with TRBD1. The source of this sequence is a human donor with chronic lymphocytic leukemia. CDR3 DNA sequence: TGTGCCAGCAGTTACTGGGACAGGAGCACAGATACGCAGTATTTT. It yields the protein CASSYWDRSTDTQYF.